What follows describes a single T cell receptor beta chain. This clonotype has a count of ten or more. What antigen it recognizes has not been identified. It has no much larger one-base neighbor in the sample; base qualities were not kept. The hyperthyroidism patients were between 18 and 65 years old and newly diagnosed, with a disease duration of less than 2 months. Exclusion was applied to patients with uncontrolled infections, other autoimmune diseases, pregnancy or lactation. Diagnoses were based on clinical symptoms, serum thyroxine and TRAb, thyroid ultrasound and orbital computed tomography. Blood from progressor patients was drawn when they were first diagnosed with hyperthyroidism, before any ophthalmopathy symptoms appeared. PBMCs were isolated from roughly 10 ml of fresh peripheral blood by Ficoll-Paque density gradient centrifugation. Progressor patients were initially diagnosed with Graves' hyperthyroidism and developed ophthalmopathy during follow-up. Total RNA was extracted using Trizol reagent, and RNA quality was assessed on an Agilent 2100 Bioanalyzer.

This specimen comes from a study of T cells in Graves' hyperthyroidism and ophthalmopathy (dated by TCRdb to between 2017 and 2020). Background on the whole study: Peripheral blood samples were taken at the time of initial diagnosis, prior to any treatment. To identify TCR V-J signatures that set the groups apart, the researchers used a discovery cohort of 95 to 100 patients, made up of some 41 with Graves' ophthalmopathy and about 60 with stable Graves' hyperthyroidism. The study also compared thyroid tissue and blood T-cell repertoires from over 5 Graves' hyperthyroidism patients. After sampling, hyperthyroidism patients received methimazole starting at 30 mg daily, and ophthalmopathy patients received high-dose intravenous methylprednisolone. The paper describes TCR Vbeta CDR3 sequencing of 140 or so peripheral blood samples, made up of some 40 ophthalmopathy patients, roughly 72 hyperthyroidism patients and 17 progressor patients. The roughly 99 discovery patients were divided at random into training and test sets in a 7:3 ratio. An independent validation cohort of around 19 hyperthyroidism patients and approximately 16 patients who later progressed to ophthalmopathy tested prospective prediction of ophthalmopathy.

General conclusions and limits of the study: Ophthalmopathy was separated from stable hyperthyroidism by a 13 V-J signature model, with about 86% sensitivity and around 81% specificity obtained in cross-validation and 80%/75% obtained in testing. No statistical method was used to set the sample size in advance, and investigators knew the group allocation. Most expanded thyroid clonotypes (frequency above 0.001) were also detected in blood, suggesting blood repertoires may reflect thyroid immune responses. In validation, progression to ophthalmopathy was predicted by the model with approximately 67% sensitivity and under 85% specificity, a median of approximately 7.1 months before onset.

The TCR beta CDR3 regions were amplified from RNA transcripts. For the first round of RT-PCR on the TCR CDR3, the HTBI primer set was used together with the Qiagen OneStep RT-PCR kit. The libraries were constructed in a second round of multiplex PCR and then size-selected and purified. Sequencing of the libraries was done on an Illumina HiSeq2000 using paired-end 100 bp reads. The authors' pipeline ran thus. SOAPnuke was used to process the raw data, throwing out any read that contained adapters or uncalled bases, had a mean Phred below 15, or lacked an exact constant-primer or identifier match. COPE v1.2.5 was used to merge high-quality paired reads, and clonotypes were defined as unique nucleotide sequences. MiTCR v1.1 was used to align the clonotypes against IMGT TRBV, TRBD and TRBJ reference segments. Analysis was restricted to V-J combinations with a frequency above 0.0001, which covered 99.2% of repertoires. A TCS score was defined as the ratio of F50 (clonal expansion) to E x V (chaos), with BLOSUM62-based TCRdist applied between CDR3 peptides within each V-J. Welch's t-statistics and random forest reduced around 550 V-J features to about 13, which were used in a naive Bayes classifier (R e1071). TCRdb reprocessed the public reads (quality trimming at Q25 with fastp, clone calling with MiXCR) and kept in-frame beta chains. Rows with one shared CDR3 protein collapse into an entry with the most common genes and DNA. The V and J calls were not made by the authors but by TCRdb's processing. The sample profile shows 250,000 to 300,000 distinct CDR3 sequences; less than 15% of them were found once. The ten largest clones add up to 10% to 15% of the sample.

The sample was blood. The origin of this receptor is a woman in her 40s with Graves' hyperthyroidism that later progressed to Graves' ophthalmopathy.

In nucleotide form, the sequence is TGTGCCACAGGACTAGCGGGCACCGGGGAGCTGTTTTTT. Translation gives CATGLAGTGELFF. Recombination joined TRBV11-2 with TRBJ2-2; 11 central bases correspond to TRBD2. Taken from cysteine to phenylalanine, the CDR3 has 13 residues. Only the CDR3 DNA is retained, 39 bases long and in frame from the first base. The germline V gene yields SGHAT for CDR1 and FQNNGV for CDR2. From V the trimming removes 10 bases and from J it removes 4 bases, while the gene matches leave 2 bases of the junction unaccounted for.